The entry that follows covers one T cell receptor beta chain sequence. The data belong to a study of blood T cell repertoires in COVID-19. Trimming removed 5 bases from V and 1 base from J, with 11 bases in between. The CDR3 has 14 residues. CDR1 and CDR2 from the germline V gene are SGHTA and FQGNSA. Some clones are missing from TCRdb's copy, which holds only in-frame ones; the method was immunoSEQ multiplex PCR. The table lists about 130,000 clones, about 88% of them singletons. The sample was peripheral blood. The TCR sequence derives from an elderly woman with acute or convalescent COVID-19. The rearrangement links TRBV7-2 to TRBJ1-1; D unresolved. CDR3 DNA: TGTGCCAGCAGCCTAGAGACGGGGAACACTGAAGCTTTCTTT. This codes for CASSLETGNTEAFF. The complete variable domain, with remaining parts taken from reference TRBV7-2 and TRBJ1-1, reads GAGVSQSPSNKVTEKGKDVELRCDPISGHTALYWYRQSLGQGLEFLIYFQGNSAPDKSGLPSDRFSAERTGGSVSTLTIQRTQQEDSAVYLCASSLETGNTEAFFGQGTRLTVV.